This TCR beta chain stems from a study of cytomegalovirus exposure and HLA in healthy donors. Whole-study results and caveats: Within the data, a cluster of highly shared sequence variants was likely a sequencing artifact. There were some public TCRs occurring in many donors, but most TCR sequences were rare. More clonal expansion characterized HLA-associated TCR beta chains than equally common others in a later analysis.

The CDR3 consists of 15 residues. Germline loops: CDR1 SGHNT, CDR2 YENEEA. V lost 1 base to trimming and J lost 5 bases; unmatched junction nucleotides: 8. 60 Vbeta and 13 Jbeta primers were used in PCR. The authors' processing: Per a later analysis, the number of unique TCR beta chains was about 80 million, of which around 9.9 million were shared. The protocol was immunoSEQ multiplex PCR, while the TCRdb copy is restricted to in-frame clones and leaves out a portion. From that table come the V and J calls and clone size; the DNA was used to work out D and trimming. The table includes about 83,000 clones, more than 70% detected once. On this clone itself: The antigen is undetermined.

The sequenced material came from PBMCs. This chain connects TRBV11-3 to TRBJ2-7; the match to TRBD1 covers 7 bases. The sequence was obtained from a man between 60 and 75 years old in good health and CMV-seronegative. The CDR3, as DNA: TGTGCCAGCAGCTTAGGCAGACAGGGAGACGACGAGCAGTACTTC. Residues: CASSLGRQGDDEQYF.